This is a list of T cell receptor beta chains from one sample in a study of blood T cell repertoires in COVID-19. Assay used: immunoSEQ multiplex PCR; TCRdb lists only in-frame clones, some missing. This sample has about 170,000 clones; around 86% occur once, and the top ten carry 7%. What was sequenced was peripheral blood. Receptors originate from a woman older than 75 in a cohort sampled during active or convalescent COVID-19. Each CDR3 is given with its conserved first and last residue. Each record gives: J gene, V gene, CDR3 protein.

J: TRBJ1-2
V: TRBV6-6
CDR3: CASIHRGLDYGYTF

J: TRBJ2-1
V: TRBV3-1/TRBV3-2
CDR3: CASSLPGGRDNEQFF

J: TRBJ1-3
V: TRBV10-3
CDR3: CATLDRDSGNTIYF

J: TRBJ1-1
V: TRBV19
CDR3: CASNPYTTGAGDEAFF

J: TRBJ2-3
V: TRBV7-2
CDR3: CASSLWGVGDTQYF

J: TRBJ2-4
V: TRBV10-2
CDR3: CASSESGRGSENIQYF

J: TRBJ1-2
V: TRBV12-3/TRBV12-4
CDR3: CASSFTRGGYTF

J: TRBJ1-4
V: TRBV28
CDR3: CASNREGATNEKLFF

J: TRBJ1-2
V: TRBV9
CDR3: CASSVGADSVDGYTF

J: TRBJ1-5
V: TRBV19
CDR3: CASNYRPNQPQHF

J: TRBJ1-2
V: TRBV5-5
CDR3: CASSQQGRGAYGYTF

J: TRBJ2-2
V: TRBV3-1/TRBV3-2
CDR3: CASSPVSGTTELFF

J: TRBJ1-2
V: TRBV28
CDR3: CASSLRGRGRSANYGYTF

J: TRBJ1-2
V: TRBV5-4
CDR3: CATQRRGLNGYTF

J: TRBJ2-2
V: TRBV24-1
CDR3: CATRGDREAGELFF

J: TRBJ1-5
V: TRBV6-2/TRBV6-3
CDR3: CASSTGPSYQPQHF

J: TRBJ2-1
V: TRBV4-3
CDR3: CASSQDGVFNEQFF

J: TRBJ2-1
V: TRBV6-5
CDR3: CASSYSSGPYNEQFF

J: TRBJ1-1
V: TRBV18
CDR3: CASSSKTGVNTEAFF

J: TRBJ1-6
V: TRBV10-1
CDR3: CASSEQNNSPLHF

J: TRBJ2-7
V: TRBV3-1/TRBV3-2
CDR3: CASSQAWDRVYEQYF

J: TRBJ2-5
V: TRBV14
CDR3: CASSHMTSRETQYF

J: TRBJ2-7
V: TRBV29-1
CDR3: CSVVNRGSYEQYF

J: TRBJ1-4
V: TRBV7-2
CDR3: CASSLGTGSNEKLFF

J: TRBJ1-6
V: TRBV6-1
CDR3: CASSDDPTGYNSPLHF

J: TRBJ1-4
V: TRBV6-5
CDR3: CASSNPGGEEKLFF

J: TRBJ1-6
V: TRBV3-1/TRBV3-2
CDR3: CASSQMSSGTSMSPLHF

J: TRBJ2-6
V: TRBV7-6
CDR3: CASSTGQGFSGANVLTF

J: TRBJ2-3
V: TRBV7-8
CDR3: CASSFLHYSGLAANTDTQYF

J: TRBJ2-5
V: TRBV19
CDR3: CASSFTTSGRGGTQYF

J: TRBJ2-1
V: TRBV5-1
CDR3: CASSLISSGIHNEQFF

J: TRBJ1-1
V: TRBV6-1
CDR3: CASSEFRTENTEAFF

J: TRBJ1-3
V: TRBV15
CDR3: CATSRDPPRQGFSGNTIYF

J: TRBJ2-6
V: TRBV6-2/TRBV6-3
CDR3: CASSYQVAGANVLTF

J: TRBJ2-7
V: TRBV11-2
CDR3: CASSLIWDRGFQQYF

J: TRBJ2-1
V: TRBV3-1/TRBV3-2
CDR3: CASSQGGLTRGPQNEQFF

J: TRBJ1-5
V: TRBV5-1
CDR3: CASSLSQGQPQHF

J: TRBJ2-4
V: TRBV7-9
CDR3: CASSFSAKNIQYF

J: TRBJ2-7
V: TRBV19
CDR3: CASRDSYEQYF

J: TRBJ1-3
V: TRBV27
CDR3: CASSLQGLRGNTIYF

J: TRBJ2-2
V: TRBV18
CDR3: CASSPGTGATGELFF

J: TRBJ2-1
V: TRBV5-1
CDR3: CASSFGGSSYNEQFF